This TCR beta chain was profiled in a study of blood T cell repertoires in COVID-19. The wider study: Sites in the United States, Italy and Spain provided acute and convalescent COVID-19 samples.

Trimming removed 1 base at V and 4 bases at J, with 8 bases between. The CDR3 has 14 residues. Germline V gene sequence: CDR1 PRHDT, CDR2 FYEKMQ (reference sequence). Per the original methods: Nucleated cell counts were estimated from reference gene primer amplification. Using immunoSEQ multiplex PCR, the repertoire was profiled, and TCRdb retains in-frame clones only, with some absent. V, J and clone size were drawn from that table, and D and trimming were deduced from the DNA. The sample yields 200,000 to 300,000 clones, about nine tenths seen once. Patients of the Seattle cohort, enrolled during active infection, were followed longitudinally.

The material sequenced was peripheral blood. The V call is TRBV13, the J call TRBJ1-3; no reliable D call. The TCR sequence derives from a man aged 25 to 40 with COVID-19, enrolled during active disease. The DNA for the CDR3 is TGTGCCAGCAGCTTAGACCGCAGGGGAAACACCATATATTTT. Translating it yields CASSLDRRGNTIYF.